The clone carrying this T cell receptor (beta chain) was seen a few times. The antigen is not known. This sample is part of a study of post-analysis software for immune sequencing data. As for the study in general: The courses of disease that were included comprised relapsing-remitting, secondary progressive and progressive-relapsing multiple sclerosis.

Study-level findings and limits: Normalized Chao1 diversity was significantly lower in multiple sclerosis patients than in controls. Clustering by F measure revealed strong co-clustering among samples prepared together in one batch. In patients, about five TRBV segments were more frequent than in controls, with TRBV5-6, TRBV5-1 and TRBV20-1 among them.

Germline assignment: CDR1 MNHNY and CDR2 SVGAGI (reference sequence). V was clipped by 6 bases and J by 4 bases; unmatched bases: 4. CDR3 length: 14 amino acids. Every TCR beta cDNA library bore unique molecular identifiers. The T cell input of roughly 0.95 to 11 million gave 400,000 to 500,000 cDNA molecules. TCRdb reprocessed the PCR reads with MiXCR, giving one entry per CDR3 protein. The sample holds about 430,000 distinct CDR3 sequences, roughly 40% seen once. The clonotype was recovered from a girl aged 2-9 years with multiple sclerosis. V usage is TRBV6-6 and J usage is TRBJ2-1; 9 nucleotides match TRBD2. Sequencing input: blood. As DNA, the CDR3 is TGTGCCAGCAGCGGACTAGCGTTTTACAATGAGCAGTTCTTC. It translates to CASSGLAFYNEQFF.